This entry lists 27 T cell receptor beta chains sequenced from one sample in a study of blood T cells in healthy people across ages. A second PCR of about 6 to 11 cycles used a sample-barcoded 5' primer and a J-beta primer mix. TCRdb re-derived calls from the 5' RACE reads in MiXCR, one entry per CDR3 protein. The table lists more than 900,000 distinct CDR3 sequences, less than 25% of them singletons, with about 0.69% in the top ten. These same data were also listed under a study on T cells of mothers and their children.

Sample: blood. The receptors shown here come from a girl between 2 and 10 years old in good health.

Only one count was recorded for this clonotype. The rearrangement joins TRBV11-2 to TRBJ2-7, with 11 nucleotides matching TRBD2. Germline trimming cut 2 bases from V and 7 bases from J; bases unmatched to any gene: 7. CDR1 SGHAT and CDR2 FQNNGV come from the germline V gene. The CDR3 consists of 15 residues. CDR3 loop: CASSLTQLAGVEQYF. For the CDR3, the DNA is TGTGCCAGCAGCTTAACCCAACTAGCGGGAGTAGAGCAGTACTTC.

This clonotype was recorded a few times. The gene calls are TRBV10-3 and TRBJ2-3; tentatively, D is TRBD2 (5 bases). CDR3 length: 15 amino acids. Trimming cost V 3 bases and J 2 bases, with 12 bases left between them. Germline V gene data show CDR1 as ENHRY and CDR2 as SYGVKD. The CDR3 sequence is CAISDSGPITDTQYF. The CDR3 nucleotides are TGTGCCATCAGTGACAGCGGCCCTATCACAGATACGCAGTATTTT.

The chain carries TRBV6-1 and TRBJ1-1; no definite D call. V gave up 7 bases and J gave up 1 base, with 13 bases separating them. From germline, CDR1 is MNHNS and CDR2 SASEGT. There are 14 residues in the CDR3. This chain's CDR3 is CASTHGVSNTEAFF. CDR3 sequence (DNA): TGTGCCAGCACCCACGGAGTATCGAACACTGAAGCTTTCTTT.

CDR3 DNA: TGTGCCAGCAGCCCGCGACAGGCCCCCTACGAGCAGTACTTC. Its translation is CASSPRQAPYEQYF. The chain uses TRBV7-9 and TRBJ2-7, with D perhaps TRBD1 (6 bases). Germline V gives CDR1 SEHNR, CDR2 FQNEAQ (reference sequence). Trimming left V 5 bases short and J 2 bases short, with 13 bases between. The CDR3 has 14 amino acids. Complete variable domain (other parts from reference TRBV7-9 and TRBJ2-7): DTGVSQNPRHKITKRGQNVTFRCDPISEHNRLYWYRQTLGQGPEFLTYFQNEAQLEKSRLLSDRFSAERPKGSFSTLEIQRTEQGDSAMYLCASSPRQAPYEQYFGPGTRLTVT.

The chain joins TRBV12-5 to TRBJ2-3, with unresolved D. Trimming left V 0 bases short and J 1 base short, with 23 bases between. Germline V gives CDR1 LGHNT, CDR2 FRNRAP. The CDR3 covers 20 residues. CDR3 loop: CASGLVPDIKAHLRTDTQYF. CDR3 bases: TGTGCTAGTGGTTTGGTGCCAGATATTAAGGCCCACCTACGCACAGATACGCAGTATTTT.

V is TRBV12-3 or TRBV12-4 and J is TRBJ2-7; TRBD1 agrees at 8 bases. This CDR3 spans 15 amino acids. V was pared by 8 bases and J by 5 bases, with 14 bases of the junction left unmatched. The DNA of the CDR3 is TGTGCCAGCGGACCAGGGGGCGGGGTTGCCCACGAGCAGTACTTC. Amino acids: CASGPGGGVAHEQYF.

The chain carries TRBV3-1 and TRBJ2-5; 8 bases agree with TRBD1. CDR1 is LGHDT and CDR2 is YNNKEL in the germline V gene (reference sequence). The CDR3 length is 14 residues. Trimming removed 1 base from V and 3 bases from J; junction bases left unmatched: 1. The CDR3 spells CASSQGQGKETQYF. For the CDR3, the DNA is TGTGCCAGCAGCCAAGGACAGGGGAAAGAGACCCAGTACTTC.

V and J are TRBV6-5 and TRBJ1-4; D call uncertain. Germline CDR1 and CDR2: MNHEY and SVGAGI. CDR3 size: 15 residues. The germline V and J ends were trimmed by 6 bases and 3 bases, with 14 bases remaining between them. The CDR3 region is CASSRYEKANEKLFF. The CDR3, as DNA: TGTGCCAGCAGCCGATACGAAAAGGCTAATGAAAAACTGTTTTTT.

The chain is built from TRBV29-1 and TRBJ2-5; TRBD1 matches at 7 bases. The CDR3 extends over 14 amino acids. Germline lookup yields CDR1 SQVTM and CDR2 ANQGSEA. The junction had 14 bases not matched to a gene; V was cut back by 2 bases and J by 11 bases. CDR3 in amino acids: CSVEYRDSGYGQYF. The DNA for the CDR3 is TGCAGCGTTGAATACAGGGACAGCGGCTACGGGCAGTACTTC.

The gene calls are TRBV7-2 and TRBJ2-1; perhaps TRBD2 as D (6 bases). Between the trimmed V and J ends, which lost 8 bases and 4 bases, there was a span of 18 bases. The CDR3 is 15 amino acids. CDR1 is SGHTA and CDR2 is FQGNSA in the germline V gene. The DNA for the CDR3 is TGTGCCAGCTGCCACTGGGGGACTGGGTACAATGAGCAGTTCTTC. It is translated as CASCHWGTGYNEQFF.

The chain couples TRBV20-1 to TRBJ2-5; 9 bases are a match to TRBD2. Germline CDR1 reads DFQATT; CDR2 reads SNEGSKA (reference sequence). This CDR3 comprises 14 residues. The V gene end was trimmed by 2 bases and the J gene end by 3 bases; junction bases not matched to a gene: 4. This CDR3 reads CSARSGLAEETQYF. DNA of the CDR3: TGCAGTGCTAGATCGGGACTAGCAGAAGAGACCCAGTACTTC.

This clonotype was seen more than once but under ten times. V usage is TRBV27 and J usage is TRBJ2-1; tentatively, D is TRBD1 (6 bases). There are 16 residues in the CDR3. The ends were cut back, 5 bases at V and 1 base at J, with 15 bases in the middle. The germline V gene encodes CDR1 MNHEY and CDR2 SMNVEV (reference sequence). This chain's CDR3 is CASSPAGARSYNEQFF. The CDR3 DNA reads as TGTGCCAGCAGTCCTGCAGGGGCAAGGTCCTACAATGAGCAGTTCTTC.

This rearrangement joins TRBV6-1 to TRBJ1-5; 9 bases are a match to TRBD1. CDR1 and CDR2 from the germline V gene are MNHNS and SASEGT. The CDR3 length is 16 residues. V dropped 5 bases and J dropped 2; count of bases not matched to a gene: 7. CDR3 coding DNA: TGTGCCAGCAGTAATACAGGGGGCTTTCGCAATCAGCCCCAGCATTTT. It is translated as CASSNTGGFRNQPQHF.

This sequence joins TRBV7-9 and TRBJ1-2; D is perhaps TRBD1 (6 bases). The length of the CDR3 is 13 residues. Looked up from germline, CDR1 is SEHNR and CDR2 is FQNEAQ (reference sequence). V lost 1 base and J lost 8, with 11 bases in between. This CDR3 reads CASSLGAGEGYTF. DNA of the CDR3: TGTGCCAGCAGCTTAGGCGCAGGGGAGGGCTACACCTTC.

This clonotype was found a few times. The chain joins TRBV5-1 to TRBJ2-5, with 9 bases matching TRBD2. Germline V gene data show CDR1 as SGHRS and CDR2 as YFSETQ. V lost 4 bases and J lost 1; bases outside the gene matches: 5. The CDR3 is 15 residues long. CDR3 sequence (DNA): TGCGCCAGCAGCCCAGCGGGAGGTGGCCAAGAGACCCAGTACTTC. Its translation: CASSPAGGGQETQYF.

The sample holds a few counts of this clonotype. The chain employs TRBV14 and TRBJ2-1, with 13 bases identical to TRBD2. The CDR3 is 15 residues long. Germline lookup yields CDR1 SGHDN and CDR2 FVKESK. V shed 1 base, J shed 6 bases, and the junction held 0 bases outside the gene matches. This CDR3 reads CASSQGTSGSNEQFF. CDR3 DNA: TGTGCCAGCAGCCAAGGGACTAGCGGGAGCAATGAGCAGTTCTTC.

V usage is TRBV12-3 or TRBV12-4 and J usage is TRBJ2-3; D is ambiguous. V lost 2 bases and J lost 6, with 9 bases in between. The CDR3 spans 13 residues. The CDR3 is CASSLRHGDTQYF. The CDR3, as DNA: TGTGCCAGCAGTTTACGCCACGGTGATACGCAGTATTTT.

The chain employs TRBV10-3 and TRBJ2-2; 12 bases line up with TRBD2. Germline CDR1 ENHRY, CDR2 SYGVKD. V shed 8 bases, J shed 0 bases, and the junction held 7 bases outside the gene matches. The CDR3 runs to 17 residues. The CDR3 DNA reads TGTGCCATCCGGACTAGCGGGGCCGGCCCGAACACCGGGGAGCTGTTTTTT. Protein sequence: CAIRTSGAGPNTGELFF.

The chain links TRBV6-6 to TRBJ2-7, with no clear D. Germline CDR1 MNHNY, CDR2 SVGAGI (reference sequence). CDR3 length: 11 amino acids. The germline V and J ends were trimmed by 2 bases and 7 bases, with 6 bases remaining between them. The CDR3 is CASSYVWEQYF. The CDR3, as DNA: TGTGCCAGCAGTTACGTTTGGGAGCAGTACTTC.

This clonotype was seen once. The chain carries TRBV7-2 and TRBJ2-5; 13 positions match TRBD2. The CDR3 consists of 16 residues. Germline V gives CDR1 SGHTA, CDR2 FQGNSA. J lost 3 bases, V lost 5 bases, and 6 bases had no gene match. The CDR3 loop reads CASSPGLAGSEETQYF. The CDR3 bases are TGTGCCAGCAGCCCGGGACTAGCGGGGTCCGAAGAGACCCAGTACTTC.

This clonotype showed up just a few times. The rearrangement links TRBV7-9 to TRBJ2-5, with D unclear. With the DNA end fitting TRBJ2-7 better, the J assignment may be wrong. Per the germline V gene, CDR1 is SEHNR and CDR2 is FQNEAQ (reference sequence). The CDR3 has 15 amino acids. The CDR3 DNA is TGTGCCAGCAGCGGACCTCCTGGGGATAGGGACGAGCAGTACTTC. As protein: CASSGPPGDRDEQYF.

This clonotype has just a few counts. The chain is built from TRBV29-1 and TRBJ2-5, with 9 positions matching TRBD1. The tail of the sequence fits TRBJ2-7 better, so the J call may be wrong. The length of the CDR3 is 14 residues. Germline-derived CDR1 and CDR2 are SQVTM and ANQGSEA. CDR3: CSVRGTGLTYEQYF. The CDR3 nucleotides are TGCAGCGTCCGTGGGACAGGGTTAACCTACGAGCAGTACTTC.

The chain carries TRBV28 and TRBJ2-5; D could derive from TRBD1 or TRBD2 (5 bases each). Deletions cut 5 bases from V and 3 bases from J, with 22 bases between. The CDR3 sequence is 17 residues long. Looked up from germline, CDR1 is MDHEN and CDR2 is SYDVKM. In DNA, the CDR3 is TGTGCCAGCAGTAAGGGGAGCATGGGCAAGTCCAAAGAGACCCAGTACTTC. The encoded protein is CASSKGSMGKSKETQYF.

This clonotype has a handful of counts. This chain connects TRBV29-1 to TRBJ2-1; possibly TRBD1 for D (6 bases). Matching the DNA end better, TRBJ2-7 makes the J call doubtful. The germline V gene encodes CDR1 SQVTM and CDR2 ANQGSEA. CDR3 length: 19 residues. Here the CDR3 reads CSVEDRSGTAERGYYEQYF. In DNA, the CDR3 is TGCAGCGTTGAAGATCGTTCGGGGACGGCCGAAAGGGGGTACTACGAGCAGTACTTC.

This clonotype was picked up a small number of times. CDR3 DNA sequence: TGCAGCGTCTTCAGGTCACGGGAGACCCAGTACTTC. Its translation: CSVFRSRETQYF. V usage is TRBV29-1 and J usage is TRBJ2-5; D unclear. Germline lookup yields CDR1 SQVTM and CDR2 ANQGSEA. The V and J ends lost 6 bases and 5 bases respectively, with 13 bases between them. This CDR3 has 12 residues. Together with reference TRBV29-1 and TRBJ2-5, the CDR3 gives the full variable domain: SAVISQKPSRDICQRGTSLTIQCQVDSQVTMMFWYRQQPGQSLTLIATANQGSEATYESGFVIDKFPISRPNLTFSTLTVSNMSPEDSSIYLCSVFRSRETQYFGPGTRLLVL.

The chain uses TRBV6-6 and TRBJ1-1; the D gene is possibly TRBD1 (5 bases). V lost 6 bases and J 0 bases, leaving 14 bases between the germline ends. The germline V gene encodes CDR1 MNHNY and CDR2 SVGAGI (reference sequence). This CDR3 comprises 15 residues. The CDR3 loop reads CASSHMGVMNTEAFF. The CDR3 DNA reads TGTGCCAGCAGCCATATGGGGGTAATGAACACTGAAGCTTTCTTT.

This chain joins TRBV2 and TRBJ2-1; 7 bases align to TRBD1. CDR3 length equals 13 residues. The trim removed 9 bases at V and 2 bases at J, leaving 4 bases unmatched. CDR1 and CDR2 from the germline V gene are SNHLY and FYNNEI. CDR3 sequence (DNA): TGTGCCAGGCTGGGGACAGCCTACAATGAGCAGTTCTTC. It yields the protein CARLGTAYNEQFF. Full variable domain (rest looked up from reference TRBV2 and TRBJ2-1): EPEVTQTPSHQVTQMGQEVILRCVPISNHLYFYWYRQILGQKVEFLVSFYNNEISEKSEIFDDQFSVERPDGSNFTLKIRSTKLEDSAMYFCARLGTAYNEQFFGPGTRLTVL.